These 5 T cell receptor beta chains came from one sample sequenced in a study of blood T cell repertoires in COVID-19. Sequencing was performed with immunoSEQ multiplex PCR; in TCRdb, only in-frame clones are kept and a portion is missing. Of under 250,000 clones listed, more than 65% are singletons. Sequencing was performed on peripheral blood. The receptors were gathered from a woman aged 80 or older with acute or convalescent COVID-19.

This chain links TRBV7-3 with TRBJ2-5; D perhaps matches TRBD2 (6 bases). Germline V lookup: CDR1 SGHTA, CDR2 FQGTGA. The length of the CDR3 is 15 residues. Trimming took off 4 bases at V and 1 base at J, with 13 bases between the two ends. Here the CDR3 reads CASSSSGTGQETQYF. As DNA, the CDR3 is TGTGCCAGCAGCTCATCCGGGACTGGCCAAGAGACCCAGTACTTC.

The sample holds a few counts of this clone. The chain couples TRBV7-3 to TRBJ2-3, with 12 bases matching TRBD1. Losses at the gene ends were 5 bases for V and 1 base for J; bases not matched to a gene: 10. The CDR3 contains 18 residues. Germline V gene sequence: CDR1 SGHTA, CDR2 FQGTGA. In DNA, the CDR3 is TGTGCCAGCAGCAAAAGTGGGACAGGGGGCTGGGGCACAGATACGCAGTATTTT. Protein sequence: CASSKSGTGGWGTDTQYF. Full variable domain (remainder filled in from reference TRBV7-3 and TRBJ2-3): GAGVSQTPSNKVTEKGKYVELRCDPISGHTALYWYRQSLGQGPEFLIYFQGTGAADDSGLPNDRFFAVRPEGSVSTLKIQRTERGDSAVYLCASSKSGTGGWGTDTQYFGPGTRLTVL.

The rearrangement uses TRBV7-9 and TRBJ1-6; D is possibly TRBD1 (5 bases). Germline V gene data show CDR1 as SEHNR and CDR2 as FQNEAQ (reference sequence). There are 15 residues in the CDR3. The V and J ends lost 0 bases and 10 bases respectively, with 13 bases between them. CDR3 nucleotide sequence: TGTGCCAGCAGCTTAGCTCGGCAGGGCCGGTCACCCCTCCACTTT. Its protein is CASSLARQGRSPLHF. Using reference TRBV7-9 and TRBJ1-6 for the parts outside the CDR3, the full variable domain is DTGVSQNPRHKITKRGQNVTFRCDPISEHNRLYWYRQTLGQGPEFLTYFQNEAQLEKSRLLSDRFSAERPKGSFSTLEIQRTEQGDSAMYLCASSLARQGRSPLHFGNGTRLTVT.

The gene calls are TRBV28 and TRBJ1-1, with D possibly TRBD1 on 5 matching bases. This CDR3 contains 13 residues. Trimming cost V 7 bases and J 0 bases, with 9 bases left between them. CDR1 is MDHEN, CDR2 SYDVKM, per germline. The chain's CDR3 is CASMGGLNTEAFF. CDR3 bases: TGTGCCAGCATGGGGGGTCTGAACACTGAAGCTTTCTTT.

This clone was seen only once. This rearrangement joins TRBV5-8 to TRBJ2-3, with 11 bases aligning to TRBD2. The V gene end was trimmed by 5 bases and the J gene end by 0 bases; junction bases not matched to a gene: 2. Germline-derived CDR1 and CDR2 are SGHTS and YDEGEE. The CDR3 extends over 15 amino acids. CDR3 protein: CASSRTSGSTDTQYF. CDR3 nucleotides: TGTGCCAGCAGTCGGACTAGCGGGAGCACAGATACGCAGTATTTT. The full variable domain, its missing parts supplied by reference TRBV5-8 and TRBJ2-3, is EAGVTQSPTHLIKTRGQQATLRCSPISGHTSVYWYQQALGLGLQFLLWYDEGEERNRGNFPPRFSGRQFPNYSSELNVNALELEDSALYLCASSRTSGSTDTQYFGPGTRLTVL.